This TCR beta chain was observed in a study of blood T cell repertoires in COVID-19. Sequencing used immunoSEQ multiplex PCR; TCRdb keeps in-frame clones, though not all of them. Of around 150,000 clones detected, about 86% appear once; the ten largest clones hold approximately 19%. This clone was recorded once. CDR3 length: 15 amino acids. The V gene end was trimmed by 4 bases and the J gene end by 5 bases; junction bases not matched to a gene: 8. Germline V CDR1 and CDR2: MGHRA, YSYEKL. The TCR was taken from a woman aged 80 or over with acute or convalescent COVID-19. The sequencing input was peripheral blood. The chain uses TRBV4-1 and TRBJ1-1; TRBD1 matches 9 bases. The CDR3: CASSRETGGWTEAFF. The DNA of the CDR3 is TGCGCCAGCAGCCGAGAGACAGGGGGTTGGACTGAAGCTTTCTTT.